Presented here are 31 T cell receptor beta chains from one specimen sequenced in a study of blood T cell repertoires in COVID-19. The data were produced by immunoSEQ multiplex PCR, yet TCRdb's version contains in-frame clones alone and is incomplete. The sample has about 170,000 clones, around 84% seen once; the top ten hold under 3%. The specimen was peripheral blood. These receptors all stem from a woman of 80 years or more with COVID-19, enrolled during active disease.

V and J are TRBV7-3 and TRBJ1-5; 9 bases align to TRBD1. This CDR3 has 15 amino acids. Germline CDR1 reads SGHTA; CDR2 reads FQGTGA. The V and J ends lost 3 bases and 4 bases, in that order; junction bases with no gene match: 4. Here the CDR3 reads CASSFTGTGNQPQHF. For the CDR3, the DNA is TGTGCCAGCAGCTTTACCGGGACAGGGAATCAGCCCCAGCATTTT.

The CDR3 loop is CASSLGGVATNEKLFF. The CDR3 bases are TGTGCCAGCAGCTTAGGGGGGGTTGCAACTAATGAAAAACTGTTTTTT. The chain is built from TRBV7-2 and TRBJ1-4; possibly TRBD1 for D (5 bases). The CDR3 runs 16 residues. The germline gives CDR1 SGHTA, CDR2 FQGNSA. Trimming removed 1 base from V and 0 bases from J, with 9 bases in between.

The CDR3: CASSQEIAGVQFF. As DNA, the CDR3 is TGCGCCAGCAGCCAGGAAATAGCGGGAGTGCAGTTCTTC. This chain uses TRBV4-3 with TRBJ2-1, with TRBD2 identical over 9 bases. This CDR3 has 13 residues. The ends lost 3 bases at V and 12 bases at J; junction bases unmatched: 6. Germline values: CDR1 LGHNA, CDR2 YSLEER.

The CDR3 DNA follows: TGTGCCACCAGTGATCCCCGGGACAGATCCTATGAGCAGTTCTTC. Encoded protein: CATSDPRDRSYEQFF. The chain uses TRBV24-1 and TRBJ2-1, with 7 bases fitting TRBD1. The CDR3 sequence is 15 residues long. J was trimmed by 8 bases and V by 3 bases; bases with no gene match: 9. CDR1 is KGHDR, CDR2 SFDVKD, per germline.

This rearrangement joins TRBV18 to TRBJ1-2; 10 bases align to TRBD1. This CDR3 contains 17 residues. V lost 2 bases and J lost 5; bases outside the gene matches: 11. The germline V gene encodes CDR1 KGHSH and CDR2 LQKENI. For the CDR3, the DNA is TGTGCCAGCTCACCAATGGGACAGGGGACTCCGTTTTATGGCTACACCTTC. This encodes CASSPMGQGTPFYGYTF.

The rearrangement joins TRBV18 to TRBJ2-3; no clear D. V lost 2 bases, J lost 2 bases, and 8 bases lay in between. Germline assignment: CDR1 KGHSH and CDR2 LQKENI. There are 14 residues in the CDR3. CDR3 nucleotide sequence: TGTGCCAGCTCACCATTGGCGGACACAGATACGCAGTATTTT. Translation gives CASSPLADTDTQYF.

This rearrangement joins TRBV28 to TRBJ2-2, with 9 bases that match TRBD1. V trimming: 10 bases; J trimming: 0 bases; junction bases outside the gene matches: 3. This CDR3 comprises 14 residues. Germline V CDR1 and CDR2: MDHEN, SYDVKM. The CDR3 loop reads CAIRTGANTGELFF. The CDR3 bases are TGTGCCATCAGGACAGGGGCGAACACCGGGGAGCTGTTTTTT.

This chain joins TRBV11-1 and TRBJ1-1; 7 bases map to TRBD1. Germline trimming cut 5 bases from V and 4 bases from J; bases unmatched to any gene: 4. There are 13 residues in the CDR3. Germline V CDR1 and CDR2: SGHAT, FQDESV (reference sequence). The CDR3: CASSRDRITEAFF. In nucleotides, the CDR3 is TGTGCCAGCAGCCGGGACAGAATCACTGAAGCTTTCTTT.

This clone was picked up a small number of times. V usage is TRBV5-1 and J usage is TRBJ1-2, with D possibly being TRBD1 (6 bases). Germline-derived CDR1 and CDR2 are SGHRS and YFSETQ. The CDR3 is 14 residues long. Trimming cost V 4 bases and J 6 bases, with 16 bases left between them. In DNA form, the CDR3 reads TGCGCCAGCAGCCCATACAGGGTCTTGGATGGCTACACCTTC. This sequence encodes CASSPYRVLDGYTF.

As for this clone: Sequence at one end of the junction differs from germline and may be a read error. The gene calls are TRBV3-1 (or the pseudogene TRBV3-2) and TRBJ2-1, with TRBD2 matching over 12 bases. The CDR3 contains 14 residues. Germline V gene data show CDR1 as LGHDT and CDR2 as YNNKEL (reference sequence). The CDR3, as DNA: TGTGCCAGCAGCCAAGAAATAGGAACTAGCGGGAGGATCTTC. Translated: CASSQEIGTSGRIF.

This chain links TRBV12-3 or TRBV12-4 with TRBJ2-3; 7 positions agree with TRBD1. The CDR3 has 12 residues. The V gene end was trimmed by 7 bases and the J gene end by 10 bases; junction bases not matched to a gene: 8. The CDR3 loop reads CASTTQGTAQYF. The CDR3 DNA sequence: TGTGCCAGCACCACACAGGGGACGGCGCAGTATTTT.

The chain is built from TRBV27 and TRBJ2-3, with TRBD1 as a possible D gene (5 bases). V gave up 6 bases and J gave up 2 bases, with 18 bases separating them. Germline values: CDR1 MNHEY, CDR2 SMNVEV (reference sequence). This CDR3 comprises 16 residues. The CDR3 bases are TGTGCCAGCAGCGCCCGGCCAGGGTTCGACACAGATACGCAGTATTTT. It encodes CASSARPGFDTDTQYF.

The gene calls are TRBV3-1 (or the pseudogene TRBV3-2) and TRBJ2-4; 8 positions agree with TRBD2. The CDR3 runs 13 residues. Trimming at V came to 4 bases and at J to 5 bases, leaving 1 base not matched to a gene. Germline V gene sequence: CDR1 LGHDT, CDR2 YNNKEL (reference sequence). CDR3 nucleotide sequence: TGTGCCAGCAGCCGAGCGGGAGAAAACATTCAGTACTTC. Its protein product is CASSRAGENIQYF.

This chain uses TRBV4-2 with TRBJ1-4; tentative D call: TRBD1 (5 bases). The CDR3 runs 18 residues. Germline CDR1 LGHNA, CDR2 YNFKEQ. V was clipped by 0 bases and J by 4 bases, with 18 bases between them. The CDR3: CASSQEVGGSGYNEKLFF. As DNA, the CDR3 is TGTGCCAGCAGCCAAGAAGTGGGGGGTAGTGGGTATAATGAAAAACTGTTTTTT.

The count of this clone is one. This chain uses TRBV3-1 (or the pseudogene TRBV3-2) with TRBJ2-5; D unclear. V gave up 1 base and J gave up 5 bases, with 5 bases separating them. Germline CDR1 is LGHDT and CDR2 is YNNKEL (reference sequence). CDR3 length: 12 amino acids. CDR3 nucleotide sequence: TGTGCCAGCAGCCAAGTTCTGGAGACCCAGTACTTC. Encoded protein: CASSQVLETQYF.

This clone was observed a few times. The J gene is TRBJ2-5, the V gene TRBV14; D not certain. CDR1 is SGHDN and CDR2 is FVKESK in the germline V gene. CDR3 size: 12 residues. With 1 base removed from V and 9 bases from J, the gap between germline ends came to 9 bases. In DNA form, the CDR3 reads TGTGCCAGCAGCCAAGTATCCCGGGCCCAGTACTTC. This codes for CASSQVSRAQYF.

This clone was observed once. The V call is TRBV5-1, the J call TRBJ2-5, with 7 bases matching TRBD1. The V gene's germline CDR1 is SGHRS and CDR2 YFSETQ. The CDR3 has 13 amino acids. V trimming: 5 bases; J trimming: 7 bases; junction bases outside the gene matches: 8. CDR3 amino acids: CASSWGTVGTQYF. The CDR3 nucleotides read TGCGCCAGCAGTTGGGGGACAGTGGGGACCCAGTACTTC.

The chain carries TRBV5-6 and TRBJ1-1; D is ambiguous. The CDR3 is 13 residues long. Germline values: CDR1 SGHDT, CDR2 YYEEEE. Trimming removed 5 bases at V and 1 base at J, with 9 bases between. The DNA of the CDR3 is TGTGCCAGCAGATTTGACACGAACACTGAAGCTTTCTTT. Residues: CASRFDTNTEAFF.

The CDR3: CASSSWAGENTGELFF. DNA of the CDR3: TGTGCCAGTTCTTCATGGGCCGGGGAGAACACCGGGGAGCTGTTTTTT. This chain connects TRBV19 to TRBJ2-2; the D gene is possibly TRBD2 (5 bases). Trimming left V 8 bases short and J 1 base short, with 17 bases between. The length of the CDR3 is 16 residues. Germline-derived CDR1 and CDR2 are LNHDA and SQIVND (reference sequence).

This rearrangement joins TRBV19 to TRBJ1-2; TRBD1 agrees at 7 bases. Germline CDR1 and CDR2: LNHDA and SQIVND (reference sequence). The CDR3 contains 16 residues. With V trimmed by 2 bases and J by 13 bases, 19 bases remained unmatched. CDR3 residues: CASSIRNRRQGVEGTF. In DNA, the CDR3 is TGTGCCAGTAGTATACGAAACCGCCGACAGGGTGTCGAAGGCACCTTC.

On this clone itself: Other DNA sequences in this specimen translate into the identical CDR3. The chain carries TRBV15 and TRBJ1-1; D is unclear. This CDR3 is 12 amino acids long. V lost 9 bases and J lost 4, with 12 bases in between. Per the germline V gene, CDR1 is LNHNV and CDR2 is YYDKDF (reference sequence). The CDR3, as DNA: TGTGCCACGAGCCGAGCGGGCACTGAAGCTTTCTTT. Its protein is CATSRAGTEAFF.

This chain uses TRBV7-2 with TRBJ2-2; TRBD2 is a possible D gene (5 bases). CDR3 length: 15 residues. The V end lost 4 bases, the J end lost 5 bases, and 14 bases lay between the germline ends. Germline lookup yields CDR1 SGHTA and CDR2 FQGNSA. The CDR3, as DNA: TGTGCCAGCAGCTCATACTCACCGGGAACCGGGGAGCTGTTTTTT. Protein product: CASSSYSPGTGELFF.

This clone came up once. V and J are TRBV10-2 and TRBJ2-1, with TRBD2 matching over 10 bases. CDR3 length: 15 residues. Trimming cost V 5 bases and J 3 bases; bases outside gene matches: 4. Per the germline V gene, CDR1 is WSHSY and CDR2 is SAAADI. CDR3 sequence: CASSKAGGNYNEQFF. The CDR3 DNA reads as TGCGCCAGCAGTAAAGCGGGAGGGAACTACAATGAGCAGTTCTTC.

J is TRBJ1-4 and V is TRBV18; D unclear. The V end was cut by 2 bases, the J end by 4 bases, with 8 bases between. CDR1 and CDR2 from the germline V gene are KGHSH and LQKENI. The CDR3 runs 14 residues. CDR3 sequence (DNA): TGTGCCAGCTCACCAAACGGTTTTAATGAAAAACTGTTTTTT. Its translation is CASSPNGFNEKLFF.

The J gene is TRBJ2-1, the V gene TRBV28; TRBD2 matches 14 bases. Germline assignment: CDR1 MDHEN and CDR2 SYDVKM. CDR3 length equals 17 residues. With 4 bases clipped from V and 8 bases from J, the junction kept 10 bases outside the gene matches. The CDR3 coding sequence is TGTGCCAGCAGTTCGGCCGGGACTAGCGGGAGTTTGGATGAGCAGTTCTTC. It codes for CASSSAGTSGSLDEQFF. The full variable domain, with the rest looked up from reference TRBV28 and TRBJ2-1, is DVKVTQSSRYLVKRTGEKVFLECVQDMDHENMFWYRQDPGLGLRLIYFSYDVKMKEKGDIPEGYSVSREKKERFSLILESASTNQTSMYLCASSSAGTSGSLDEQFFGPGTRLTVL.

J is TRBJ2-7 and V is TRBV4-1, with D perhaps TRBD1 (8 bases). The CDR3 sequence is 15 residues long. The ends were cut back, 0 bases at V and 7 bases at J, with 16 bases in the middle. Germline V CDR1 and CDR2: MGHRA, YSYEKL. The CDR3 reads CASSQEGTGAGEQYF. The CDR3 nucleotides read TGCGCCAGCAGCCAAGAAGGGACAGGAGCGGGGGAGCAGTACTTC.

The chain carries TRBV18 and TRBJ1-2, with 7 bases that match TRBD1. Per germline, CDR1 KGHSH and CDR2 LQKENI. Losses at the gene ends were 3 bases for V and 8 bases for J; bases not matched to a gene: 6. The CDR3 totals 13 residues. CDR3 nucleotide sequence: TGTGCCAGCTCACCTCAACAGGGGTCCGGCTACACCTTC. Residues: CASSPQQGSGYTF.

The V and J genes are TRBV27 and TRBJ1-1; TRBD1 is a possible D gene (6 bases). Germline CDR1 is MNHEY and CDR2 is SMNVEV (reference sequence). CDR3 length: 14 residues. The V end lost 5 bases, the J end lost 4 bases, and 14 bases lay between the germline ends. CDR3 sequence (DNA): TGTGCCAGCAGTCCTAACAGGGTTGGCACTGAAGCTTTCTTT. This encodes CASSPNRVGTEAFF.

The chain recombines TRBV7-2 with TRBJ2-1; possible D gene TRBD2, 6 bases. CDR3 length: 17 amino acids. Germline lookup yields CDR1 SGHTA and CDR2 FQGNSA. The V gene lost 2 bases and the J gene lost 8 bases, with 22 bases spanning the gap. CDR3 coding DNA: TGTGCCAGCAGCTTATCAGGCGTGGGACTGGATGCATATGAGCAGTTCTTC. As protein: CASSLSGVGLDAYEQFF.

This clone was seen only a few times. The DNA of the CDR3 is TGTGCCAGCACCCTCCAGGGGCGGTTTGCCTCCTCTGGAAACACCATATATTTT. This sequence encodes CASTLQGRFASSGNTIYF. The genes are TRBV7-6 and TRBJ1-3, with D possibly matching TRBD1 (6 bases). CDR1 and CDR2 (germline): SGHVS, FNYEAQ. V was shortened by 7 bases and J by 0 bases, with 22 bases between the two germline ends. The CDR3 is 18 amino acids.

The chain employs TRBV15 and TRBJ2-1, with 9 bases identical to TRBD2. V lost 1 base and J lost 3; bases outside the gene matches: 10. Germline loops: CDR1 LNHNV, CDR2 YYDKDF (reference sequence). CDR3 length: 18 amino acids. CDR3 in amino acids: CATSRVGPRREGYNEQFF. In DNA form, the CDR3 reads TGTGCCACCAGCAGAGTTGGGCCTCGGCGGGAGGGCTACAATGAGCAGTTCTTC.